This TCR beta chain was sequenced in a study of cytomegalovirus exposure and HLA in healthy donors. Amplification used 60 Vbeta primers and 13 Jbeta primers. Assay used: immunoSEQ multiplex PCR; TCRdb lists only in-frame clones, some missing. The table lists 120,000 to 150,000 clones, roughly 65% of them singletons. Germline assignment: CDR1 MGHRA and CDR2 YSYEKL. The CDR3 spans 19 residues. Trimming pared 1 base from V and 4 bases from J, leaving 20 bases between. The sequence was obtained from a woman aged 30 to 39 in good health and CMV-seronegative. The rearrangement links TRBV4-1 to TRBJ2-6, with no clear D. Sequenced: PBMCs. CDR3 sequence reads: CASSQGWRTDPRGANVLTF. The DNA for the CDR3 is TGCGCCAGCAGCCAAGGATGGAGAACGGATCCTAGGGGGGCCAACGTCCTGACTTTC.